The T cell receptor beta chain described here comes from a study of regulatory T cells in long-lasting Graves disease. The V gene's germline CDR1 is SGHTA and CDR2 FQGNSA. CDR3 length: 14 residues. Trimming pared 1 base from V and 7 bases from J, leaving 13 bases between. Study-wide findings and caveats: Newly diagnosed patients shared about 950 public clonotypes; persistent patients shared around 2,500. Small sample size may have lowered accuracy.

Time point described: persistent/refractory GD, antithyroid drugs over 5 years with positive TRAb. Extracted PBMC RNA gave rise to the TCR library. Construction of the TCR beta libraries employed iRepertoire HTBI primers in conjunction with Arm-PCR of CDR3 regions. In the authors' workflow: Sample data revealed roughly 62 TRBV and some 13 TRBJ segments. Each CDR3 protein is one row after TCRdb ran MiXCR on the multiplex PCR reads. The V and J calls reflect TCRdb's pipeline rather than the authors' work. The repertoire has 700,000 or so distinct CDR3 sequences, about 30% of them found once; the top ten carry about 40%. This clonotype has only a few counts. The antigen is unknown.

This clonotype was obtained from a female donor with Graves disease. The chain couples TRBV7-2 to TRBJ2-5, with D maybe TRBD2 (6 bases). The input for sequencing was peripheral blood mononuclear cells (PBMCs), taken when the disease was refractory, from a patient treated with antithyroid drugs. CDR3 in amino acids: CASSLGSWGGTQYF. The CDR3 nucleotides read TGTGCCAGCAGCTTAGGGTCCTGGGGAGGGACCCAGTACTTC.